This T cell receptor beta chain was sequenced for a study of cytomegalovirus exposure and HLA in healthy donors. General study findings and limits: TCR sequences were mostly rare, though some public TCRs occurred in many donors.

In the PCR, 60 Vbeta and 13 Jbeta primers were used. Here immunoSEQ multiplex PCR was the method, and the copy in TCRdb shows in-frame clones only, minus some. The sample yields a few hundred thousand clones, approximately 83% seen once. Unmatched junction bases numbered 7, after V lost 4 bases and J lost 7 bases. The CDR3 loop spans 15 amino acids. Germline CDR1 MGHRA, CDR2 YSYEKL. Note on this clone: Antigen specificity is unknown.

The rearrangement links TRBV4-1 to TRBJ1-6; TRBD1 matches 7 bases. The TCR was taken from a woman aged 50 to 65 in good health and CMV-seropositive. The specimen sequenced was PBMCs. CDR3 sequence: CASSRRQGENSPLHF. Here the CDR3 DNA reads TGCGCCAGCAGCCGCCGACAGGGTGAAAATTCACCCCTCCACTTT.